The text below deals with one TCR beta chain. Germline values: CDR1 GTSNPN, CDR2 SVGIG (reference sequence). Trimming removed 4 bases from V and 2 bases from J; junction bases left unmatched: 5. The CDR3 is 13 amino acids. These data originate in a study of blood T cell repertoires in COVID-19. Here immunoSEQ multiplex PCR was the method, and the copy in TCRdb shows in-frame clones only, minus some. The sample has some 120,000 clones, about 70% seen once. The sequencing sample was made of peripheral blood. This receptor was identified in a man aged 60 to 75 with acute or convalescent COVID-19. The chain recombines TRBV30 with TRBJ2-7, with 7 bases fitting TRBD1. CDR3 in amino acids: CAWNTQGAYEQYF. As DNA, the CDR3 is TGTGCCTGGAATACCCAGGGGGCCTACGAGCAGTACTTC.